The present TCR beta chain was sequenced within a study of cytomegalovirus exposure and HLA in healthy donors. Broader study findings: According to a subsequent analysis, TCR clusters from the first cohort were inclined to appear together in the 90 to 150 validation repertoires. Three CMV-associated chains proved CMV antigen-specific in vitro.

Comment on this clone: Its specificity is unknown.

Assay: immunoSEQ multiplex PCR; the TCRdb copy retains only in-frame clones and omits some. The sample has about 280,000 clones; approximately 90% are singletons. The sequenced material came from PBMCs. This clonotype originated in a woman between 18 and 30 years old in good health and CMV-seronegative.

The CDR3 coding sequence is TGTGCCAGCAGCTTCAAGGCCGGGGGACGCTACACCTTC. It encodes CASSFKAGGRYTF. V gene TRBV7-9 combines with J gene TRBJ1-2; D perhaps matches TRBD1 (5 bases). CDR1 is SEHNR and CDR2 is FQNEAQ in the germline V gene (reference sequence). This CDR3 is built from 13 residues. The V end lost 3 bases, the J end lost 9 bases, and 14 bases lay between the germline ends. Full variable domain (outside the CDR3, taken from reference TRBV7-9 and TRBJ1-2): DTGVSQNPRHKITKRGQNVTFRCDPISEHNRLYWYRQTLGQGPEFLTYFQNEAQLEKSRLLSDRFSAERPKGSFSTLEIQRTEQGDSAMYLCASSFKAGGRYTFGSGTRLTVV.